Presented here are 14 T cell receptor beta chains from one specimen sequenced in a study of T cells in Graves' hyperthyroidism and ophthalmopathy. Authors of the study amplified TCR beta CDR3 regions from RNA transcripts. In the first-round RT-PCR of the TCR CDR3, the HTBI primer set was used. TCRdb re-analysed the multiplex PCR reads in MiXCR, keeping a single row per CDR3 protein. The data hold about 600,000 distinct CDR3 sequences, with roughly 15% observed a single time. The sample consisted of blood. These receptor sequences come from a woman aged 45 to 65 with Graves' ophthalmopathy.

The gene calls are TRBV29-1 and TRBJ1-2; 10 bases align to TRBD1. The CDR3 consists of 14 residues. Trimming took 6 bases from V and 2 from J; bases not matched to a gene: 6. Per the germline V gene, CDR1 is SQVTM and CDR2 is ANQGSEA. In nucleotides, the CDR3 is TGCAGCGTGGAGACAGGGGGCTGGAACTATGGCTACACCTTC. Residues: CSVETGGWNYGYTF. Full variable domain (missing parts from reference TRBV29-1 and TRBJ1-2): SAVISQKPSRDICQRGTSLTIQCQVDSQVTMMFWYRQQPGQSLTLIATANQGSEATYESGFVIDKFPISRPNLTFSTLTVSNMSPEDSSIYLCSVETGGWNYGYTFGSGTRLTVV.

This clonotype was recorded at least ten times. The chain links TRBV7-9 to TRBJ2-1, with D possibly TRBD2 on 6 matching bases. The length of the CDR3 is 12 residues. V was shortened by 1 base and J by 15 bases, with 13 bases between the two germline ends. From germline, CDR1 is SEHNR and CDR2 FQNEAQ (reference sequence). The CDR3 loop reads CASSLEETSRFF. CDR3 in DNA: TGTGCCAGCAGCTTAGAGGAGACTAGTCGGTTCTTC.

In its sample, this clonotype was seen a few times. Written as DNA, the CDR3 is TGTGCCAGCAGTCAACAGGGCCCCAATCAGCCCCAGCATTTT. Its protein product is CASSQQGPNQPQHF. The V and J genes are TRBV6-1 and TRBJ1-5; a possible D gene is TRBD1 (6 bases). The germline gives CDR1 MNHNS, CDR2 SASEGT. CDR3 length: 14 residues. V lost 5 bases, J lost 3 bases, and 11 bases lay in between.

This clonotype was seen more than once but under ten times. The V gene is TRBV4-1, the J gene TRBJ2-5; 12 bases align to TRBD2. CDR3 length: 16 residues. Germline assignment: CDR1 MGHRA and CDR2 YSYEKL. V dropped 2 bases and J dropped 3; count of bases not matched to a gene: 4. CDR3 protein: CASSQHRLAGEETQYF. DNA for the CDR3: TGCGCCAGCAGCCAACATAGACTAGCGGGAGAAGAGACCCAGTACTTC.

The chain is built from TRBV29-1 and TRBJ2-2, with 10 bases lining up with TRBD2. Germline V gene sequence: CDR1 SQVTM, CDR2 ANQGSEA. The CDR3 length is 15 residues. V was pared by 7 bases and J by 6 bases, with 11 bases of the junction left unmatched. CDR3 in amino acids: CSAERTSGLSGELFF. The CDR3 DNA reads TGCAGCGCGGAAAGGACTAGCGGCCTATCCGGGGAGCTGTTTTTT.

The CDR3 is CASSALAGGPPDTQYF. CDR3 DNA: TGTGCCAGCAGCGCGTTAGCGGGAGGGCCCCCAGATACGCAGTATTTT. The chain recombines TRBV9 with TRBJ2-3; 11 nucleotides match TRBD2. V dropped 3 bases and J dropped 4; count of bases not matched to a gene: 7. Germline CDR1 is SGDLS and CDR2 is YYNGEE. This CDR3 has 16 residues.

This clonotype has a count of ten or more. This rearrangement joins TRBV20-1 to TRBJ2-4; 8 bases align to TRBD1. The CDR3 consists of 16 residues. V was clipped by 3 bases and J by 3 bases; unmatched bases: 10. Germline V gives CDR1 DFQATT, CDR2 SNEGSKA (reference sequence). The chain's CDR3 is CSASPQGALVKNIQYF. Here the CDR3 DNA reads TGCAGTGCTAGCCCCCAGGGGGCCTTGGTCAAAAACATTCAGTACTTC.

The chain joins TRBV7-9 to TRBJ2-4, with 9 positions matching TRBD2. CDR3 length: 19 amino acids. The J segment lost 1 base and the V segment lost 3 bases, leaving 13 bases of the junction unmatched. Germline V gives CDR1 SEHNR, CDR2 FQNEAQ (reference sequence). The CDR3 DNA follows: TGTGCCAGCAGCTTGTTTCGTAGCGGGAGCGGTGGGGCCAAAAACATTCAGTACTTC. Encoded protein: CASSLFRSGSGGAKNIQYF.

The sample holds many counts of this clonotype. The V and J genes are TRBV28 and TRBJ1-5; a weak D match, TRBD1 (6 bases). The CDR3 totals 11 residues. CDR1 is MDHEN and CDR2 is SYDVKM in the germline V gene. Trimming pared 7 bases from V and 14 bases from J, leaving 15 bases between. CDR3 bases: TGTGCCAGCAAGCTCGGGACAACTGAGCATTTT. Amino acid sequence: CASKLGTTEHF.

This clonotype has more than one count but fewer than ten. V usage is TRBV7-9 and J usage is TRBJ2-7, with 16 nucleotides matching TRBD2. The CDR3 has 17 residues. Trimming cost V 5 bases and J 6 bases; bases outside gene matches: 10. In germline, CDR1 is SEHNR, CDR2 FQNEAQ (reference sequence). The CDR3 DNA follows: TGTGCCAGCAGCCTTCATCCGGGACTAGCGGGAGGGTCCGAGCAGTACTTC. It encodes CASSLHPGLAGGSEQYF. Complete variable domain (other parts from reference TRBV7-9 and TRBJ2-7): DTGVSQNPRHKITKRGQNVTFRCDPISEHNRLYWYRQTLGQGPEFLTYFQNEAQLEKSRLLSDRFSAERPKGSFSTLEIQRTEQGDSAMYLCASSLHPGLAGGSEQYFGPGTRLTVT.

This clonotype was counted only a few times. CDR3 in amino acids: CASSQVGFSYEQYF. For the CDR3, the DNA is TGCGCCAGCAGCCAAGTCGGATTCTCCTACGAGCAGTACTTC. The chain uses TRBV4-1 and TRBJ2-7; D gene unclear. The CDR3 extends over 14 amino acids. V lost 1 base and J lost 0, with 7 bases in between. The V gene's germline CDR1 is MGHRA and CDR2 YSYEKL.

This chain links TRBV19 with TRBJ2-7; weak D call: TRBD1 (5 bases). From germline, CDR1 is LNHDA and CDR2 SQIVND (reference sequence). The CDR3 is made up of 14 amino acids. The ends were cut back, 3 bases at V and 3 bases at J, with 12 bases in the middle. The DNA for the CDR3 is TGTGCCAGTAGTATTTCAGGGTTGAACTACGAGCAGTACTTC. As protein: CASSISGLNYEQYF.

This clonotype showed up many times. This rearrangement joins TRBV11-2 to TRBJ2-5; 9 positions agree with TRBD2. The germline V gene encodes CDR1 SGHAT and CDR2 FQNNGV. CDR3 size: 16 residues. V shed 4 bases, J shed 2 bases, and the junction held 8 bases outside the gene matches. The CDR3 loop is CASSSGALAGQETQYF. For the CDR3, the DNA is TGTGCCAGCAGCTCGGGGGCGCTAGCGGGACAAGAGACCCAGTACTTC.

This rearrangement joins TRBV3-1 to TRBJ1-2, with a possible D match to TRBD1 (5 bases). The CDR3 has 16 amino acids. Trimming left V 0 bases short and J 4 bases short, with 15 bases between. The germline CDR1 and CDR2 sequences are LGHDT and YNNKEL (reference sequence). CDR3 protein: CASSQDRKSGFYGYTF. The CDR3 DNA reads TGTGCCAGCAGCCAAGACCGGAAGTCAGGGTTCTATGGCTACACCTTC. The full variable domain, completed using reference TRBV3-1 and TRBJ1-2, is DTAVSQTPKYLVTQMGNDKSIKCEQNLGHDTMYWYKQDSKKFLKIMFSYNNKELIINETVPNRFSPKSPDKAHLNLHINSLELGDSAVYFCASSQDRKSGFYGYTFGSGTRLTVV.